This T cell receptor beta chain was sequenced for a study of patients and donors after allogeneic stem cell transplantation (TCRdb year 2020). Library creation used RT-PCR. The listed sequencing device is NextSeq 550. TCRdb reanalyzed the raw reads on its own, using fastp at Q25 for trimming and MiXCR for clone calling, and kept in-frame beta chains. Rows are unified per CDR3 protein, each entry keeping the most common DNA and genes. A total of approximately 220,000 distinct CDR3 sequences appear in this sample, over 30% of them only once. The ten biggest clones cover about 9.9% of the sample. Spanning cysteine to phenylalanine, the CDR3 consists of 16 amino acids. Of all the DNA, just the CDR3 is kept, 48 bases in frame from base 1. CDR1 SGHRS and CDR2 YFSETQ are derived from the germline V gene. V and J are trimmed by 2 bases and 4 bases, and the gene matches miss 8 bases of the junction. Turning to this clonotype: The antigen it recognizes is unknown. No much larger clonotype is one base removed from it; base qualities were not supplied.

The material sequenced was blood, either unsorted or a sorted T cell fraction (not recorded which). This receptor was obtained from a human donor who was either an allogeneic HSCT recipient or a stem cell or donor lymphocyte infusion donor (not recorded which). It is not recorded whose cells these are; they may come from a transplant donor. The sequence links TRBV5-1 to TRBJ2-3, and 9 junctional nucleotides match TRBD2. The DNA sequence is as follows: TGCGCCAGCAGCTTCGGGAGCGGGGGGCCCCCAGATACGCAGTATTTT. Translated, it gives CASSFGSGGPPDTQYF.